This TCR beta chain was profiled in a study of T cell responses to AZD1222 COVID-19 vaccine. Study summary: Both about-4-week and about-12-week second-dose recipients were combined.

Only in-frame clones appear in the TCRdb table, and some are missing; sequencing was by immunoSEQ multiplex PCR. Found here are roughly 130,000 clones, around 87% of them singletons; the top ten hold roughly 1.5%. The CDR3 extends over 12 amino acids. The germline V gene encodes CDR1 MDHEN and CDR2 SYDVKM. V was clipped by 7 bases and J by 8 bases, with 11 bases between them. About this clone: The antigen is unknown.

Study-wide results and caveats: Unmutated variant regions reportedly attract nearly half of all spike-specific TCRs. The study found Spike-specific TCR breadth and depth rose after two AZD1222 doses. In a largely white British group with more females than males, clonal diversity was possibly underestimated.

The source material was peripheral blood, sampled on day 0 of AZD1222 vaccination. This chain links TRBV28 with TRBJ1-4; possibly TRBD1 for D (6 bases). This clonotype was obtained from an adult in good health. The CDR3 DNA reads TGTGCCAGCACAGGGGTAGGCGAAAAACTGTTTTTT. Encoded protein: CASTGVGEKLFF. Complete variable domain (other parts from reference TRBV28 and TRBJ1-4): DVKVTQSSRYLVKRTGEKVFLECVQDMDHENMFWYRQDPGLGLRLIYFSYDVKMKEKGDIPEGYSVSREKKERFSLILESASTNQTSMYLCASTGVGEKLFFGSGTQLSVL.